This T cell receptor beta chain was recorded in a study of blood T cell repertoires in COVID-19. Profiling relied on immunoSEQ multiplex PCR, and the TCRdb table lists in-frame clones only, not all of them. The sample contains about 55,000 clones, more than 80% of which appear only once. The V gene lost 4 bases and the J gene lost 7 bases, with 14 bases spanning the gap. The CDR3 is made up of 14 amino acids. From germline, CDR1 is LNHDA and CDR2 SQIVND (reference sequence). Specimen: peripheral blood. This chain connects TRBV19 to TRBJ2-1; maybe TRBD1 (5 bases). The sequence derives from a man at least 80 years old with acute or convalescent COVID-19. The CDR3 region is CASSKDNRGNEQFF. Here the CDR3 DNA reads TGTGCCAGTAGTAAGGACAACCGTGGAAATGAGCAGTTCTTC.